Below, one T cell receptor beta chain is given with its context. It has no known antigen specificity. The input lacks base qualities; no much larger clone sits a single base away. Library preparation employed the immunoSEQ multiplex PCR assay. A mixture of 60 forward primers for TCR Vbeta segments and 13 reverse primers for TCR Jbeta segments was used in the multiplex PCR. The CDR3 region of rearranged TCR beta genes was amplified from genomic DNA by a multiplex PCR assay. On the Illumina HiSeq System, the amplified TCR beta libraries were sequenced as 87-base-pair reads. The original methods were these. A later analysis counted approximately 84 million unique TCR beta chains across the 640 or so repertoires, and some 11 million of these chains were shared by at least two donors. Raw reads were error-corrected and collapsed into unique sequences by a nearest-neighbor algorithm in which closely related sequences were merged to remove PCR and sequencing errors. Alignment of CDR3 sequences to IMGT reference sequences was used to assign V, D and J gene segments. Each retained sequence needed at least a six-nucleotide match to both a V gene segment and a J gene segment. Rearrangements were classified as productive when the CDR3 lacked stop codons and remained in frame with V and J, and all other rearrangements were classified as non-productive. CDR3 was defined by IMGT convention, running from the second conserved V-encoded cysteine to the conserved J-encoded phenylalanine. The earlier analysis of roughly 590 of the donors excluded sequences that lacked an unambiguous match to a single V gene segment. In an earlier analysis of about 590 of the donors, a V segment was called functional when productive rearrangements were above 56.7%, and segregating when the standard deviation between donors exceeded 5%. A statistical classification framework was built for diagnosing cytomegalovirus status from the catalog of TCR beta chain sequences. A later analysis assigned V and J genes by comparing TCR nucleotide sequences with IMGT/GENE-DB human TR gene sequences. Using the TCRdist pipeline, a later analysis assigned CDR3 sequences along with most-parsimonious VDJ recombination scenarios. In a later analysis, every TCR beta chain was defined by the combination of its CDR3 amino acid sequence and its V-gene family, and reads without a unique V-gene family were dropped. To address suspected cross-contamination and a sequencing artifact, a later analysis removed 592 highly shared, low-generation-probability nucleotide sequences. In a later analysis, a clonal expansion index was calculated for each public chain from normalized within-repertoire ranks of inferred template counts. Generation probabilities in a later analysis came from a VDJ recombination model fitted to out-of-frame rearrangements, and those results were checked against IGoR. Hypergeometric tests were used in a later analysis to score TCR-TCR, TCR-HLA and TCR-CMV co-occurrence, with a repertoire-size bias correction applied to the TCR pairs. False discovery rates were estimated in a later analysis by permuting HLA or CMV assignments 20 times. A later analysis grouped co-occurring TCRs with DBSCAN, adding TCRdist sequence similarity when clustering within HLA-allele-positive subsets. Co-occurrence clustering excluded repertoires with fewer than 30,000 or more than 120,000 public chains, plus five with anomalous nucleotide sharing. Sourced from immuneACCESS, this table was stored by TCRdb with only in-frame sequences that have V and J called. A share of the clones is absent; for the studies checked, an unresolved V gene accounts for under half, and the remainder has no known explanation. The V and J calls and clone size are taken from that table; D and trimming were inferred from the DNA. Recorded for this sample are 150,000 to 200,000 clones; approximately 75% of them occurred a single time. The ten largest clones capture 2.2% of the sample.

The record originates from a study of cytomegalovirus exposure and HLA in healthy donors (dated by TCRdb to between 2016 and 2019). Study-wide context: An earlier analysis of 550 to 700 of the donors reported approximately 290 Gb of sequence data and some 120 million unique TCR beta sequences from approximately 180 million T cells. To decide whether each TCR beta V gene segment behaved as functional or pseudogenic, an earlier analysis of 587 of the donors relied on high-throughput TCR beta sequencing. Across approximately 420 genotyped donors of the cohort, an average of approximately 240,000 unique TCR beta nucleotide sequences per donor were sequenced, and roughly 20% of those sequences were non-productive. Both class I and class II loci were covered by HLA typing, at four-digit resolution. An early release that covered several hundred HLA-typed donors contained approximately 300 gigabases of sequencing data and about 84 million unique TCR sequences. Five DR-DQ haplotypes were treated as single units for association and clustering because of strong linkage in the cohort. Alongside the repertoire data, information on donor age, sex, ethnicity and CMV serostatus was compiled. Rather than using new phenotypic data, the later analysis identified candidate immune exposures from TCR beta sequences and from how often those sequences occurred across donors. A later genetic analysis used genome-wide SNP genotypes for about 60% of the roughly 670 donors, treating that subset as a discovery cohort. To study patterns of TCR occurrence, a later analysis re-analyzed previously published TCR beta repertoires from around 670 donors and added high-resolution HLA genotyping. All discovery cohort repertoires had been generated on a single sequencing platform. Of the roughly 400 genotyped donors, approximately 82% fell in the genetic ancestry cluster associated with self-reported Caucasian donors. High-throughput TCR immunosequencing, statistical association of individual TCRs with disease status, and machine learning were combined to predict cytomegalovirus infection status. Typing coverage differed by locus: A, B, C, DRB1 and DQB1 were typed in roughly 620-630 donors, DQA1 in about 550, DPA1 in around 610, and DPB1 in around 490. Using immunosequencing, the study profiled T cell repertoires from 666 subjects and related those repertoires to cytomegalovirus serostatus. A separate validation cohort of roughly 120 different subjects was used in addition to the approximately 610-subject first cohort. The study was designed to test whether signatures of past pathogen exposure could be identified by cataloging public T cell receptors. The paper as a whole reports these results and caveats: A later analysis associated some 17,000 TCR beta sequences with specific HLA alleles at a false discovery rate of 0.05. Several of the top co-occurrence clusters appeared to be linked to parvovirus B19, influenza, CMV and Epstein-Barr virus, according to a later analysis. Most TCR sequences were seen in very few donors, while some public TCRs were found in many individuals. In a later analysis, the rate of TCR association differed among HLA loci, with DRB1 alleles having the most associated TCRs and HLA-C alleles having the fewest. When HLA alleles, especially DR and DQ, strongly co-occurred, TCR associations were difficult to assign to individual alleles. Linkage disequilibrium might explain the correlated functional status among segregating V segments, but an unknown experimental factor could not be ruled out. According to a later analysis, most CMV-associated TCR beta chains appeared to be HLA-restricted, and the HLA associations seemed to be driven largely by CMV exposure. In a later analysis, HLA-associated TCR beta chains were found to be more clonally expanded and to have lower generation probabilities than equally common non-associated chains. Because HLA typing was missing for some donors at each locus, association tests included only the typed subset. Because counts were too low, under 20 rarely observed V segments, including chromosome 9 orphons, were left out of the earlier analysis of some 600 of the donors. A further reported finding was that TCR beta sequences accurately predicted the HLA-A and HLA-B alleles for most subjects in the first cohort. The study listed 170 or so TCR beta chains as associated with cytomegalovirus. Immune exposure information for the cohort was limited to CMV serostatus. The authors suggested that the approach could potentially be generalized to other disease states and immunological phenotypes. Presence/absence analyses assumed roughly uniform sequencing depth across donors, an assumption that may not hold. A group of highly shared sequence variants was considered likely to be a technical artifact of the sequencing pipeline. The classifier was reported to diagnose cytomegalovirus status with high specificity and sensitivity in both the original and validation cohorts. Compared with the roughly 670-donor mean, donors in an Asian-associated ancestry cluster had fewer N-insertions in productive TCRs, according to a later genetic analysis. An association between a missense DCLRE1C variant and V-gene and J-gene trimming of TCR beta chains was found in a later genetic analysis and replicated in an independent cohort. In an earlier analysis of 587 of the donors, most TCR beta V segments were observed in productive rearrangements about 87% or about 30% of the time, broadly matching IMGT annotations. In vitro tests confirmed that a few of the cytomegalovirus-associated TCR beta chains recognize cytomegalovirus antigens. In this cohort, only TCR beta chains were sequenced, and detectable features were limited by the absence of alpha or paired-chain data.

In total, over 600 healthy bone marrow donors made up the cohort. All cohort members were sampled while nominally healthy, although unrecorded immune exposures were likely present. The donor tested CMV seropositive, placing the donor among the approximately 290 seropositive members of the cohort. Every donor gave a peripheral blood sample, and the peripheral blood mononuclear cells from that sample were used for TCR beta sequencing. The Qiagen DNeasy Blood Extraction Kit was used to extract genomic DNA from the blood cell samples. The receptor was derived from a man in his fifties in good health and CMV-seropositive. Sample: PBMCs.

The CDR3 corresponds to CASSLEANGQPQHF. At the DNA level, the sequence is TGTGCCAGCAGCTTAGAAGCAAACGGTCAGCCCCAGCATTTT. The V and J segments used are TRBV7-2 and TRBJ1-5, with no confident D gene call. As encoded in the germline V gene, CDR1 is SGHTA while CDR2 is FQGNSA. Including cysteine and phenylalanine, the CDR3 has 14 amino acids. Only CDR3 DNA is held: 42 bases, read in frame from base 1. V is shortened by 1 base, J by 6 bases, and the region joining them spans 10 bases. When the CDR3 is completed using the reference TRBV7-2 and TRBJ1-5 genes on either side, the full variable domain is GAGVSQSPSNKVTEKGKDVELRCDPISGHTALYWYRQSLGQGLEFLIYFQGNSAPDKSGLPSDRFSAERTGGSVSTLTIQRTQQEDSAVYLCASSLEANGQPQHFGDGTRLSIL.